The clone carrying this TCR beta chain was seen at least ten times. Its matching antigen is unknown. MiXCR, applied by TCRdb to the multiplex PCR reads, yields one record per CDR3 protein. There are about 130,000 distinct CDR3 sequences in the sample; about 20% occur only once, and over 3% lies in the top ten. The data stem from a study of breast tumors, draining lymph nodes, adjacent tissues. Study findings and constraints: The data were judged consistent with most tumor T cells coming from lymph node and expanding in tumor. Tumor repertoires ranked between lymph nodes and nontumor tissue in diversity, with V and J gene preferences. Compared with basal-like, luminal-like tumors shared significantly more repertoire with nontumor tissue.

Samples came from axillary lymph nodes draining the breast cancer. The germline V gene has CDR1 LNHDA and CDR2 SQIVND (reference sequence). V lost 3 bases and J lost 4; bases outside the gene matches: 8. The CDR3 is 18 amino acids. Sequencing was done on a sample of axillary lymph node tissue. This chain uses TRBV19 with TRBJ2-3; 15 bases line up with TRBD2. The receptor was isolated from a female donor with breast cancer. Some clones in this sample may be carry-over from other donors' samples. The CDR3 region is CASSIGTSGRTGADTQYF. The CDR3, as DNA: TGTGCCAGTAGTATCGGGACTAGCGGGAGGACTGGGGCAGATACGCAGTATTTT.